What follows are 9 T cell receptor beta chains derived from one specimen sequenced in a study of CD8 T cells in Susac syndrome. Random hexamers were used to reverse transcribe an amount of about 0.45 to 1 ug RNA. TCRdb re-called the immunoSEQ multiplex PCR reads through MiXCR, storing one row per CDR3 protein. This sample has approximately 180,000 distinct CDR3 sequences, with under 95% found just once. Source material: CD4+ T cells from PBMCs. These receptors were taken from a human donor with multiple sclerosis.

This chain uses TRBV20-1 with TRBJ2-7; 10 bases are a match to TRBD1. The germline gives CDR1 DFQATT, CDR2 SNEGSKA (reference sequence). There are 13 residues in the CDR3. Losses at the gene ends were 5 bases for V and 4 bases for J; bases not matched to a gene: 5. CDR3 protein: CSAFGQGGYEQYF. As DNA, the CDR3 is TGCAGTGCTTTTGGACAGGGGGGTTACGAGCAGTACTTC.

The chain carries TRBV14 and TRBJ2-1; D possibly corresponds to TRBD2 (5 bases). Per germline, CDR1 SGHDN and CDR2 FVKESK. V was cut by 4 bases and J by 0 bases, with 13 bases left in between. This CDR3 contains 16 residues. The CDR3 coding sequence is TGTGCCAGCAGCCTGGGGAGCAGCCACTCCTACAATGAGCAGTTCTTC. This sequence encodes CASSLGSSHSYNEQFF. Full variable domain (rest looked up from reference TRBV14 and TRBJ2-1): EAGVTQFPSHSVIEKGQTVTLRCDPISGHDNLYWYRRVMGKEIKFLLHFVKESKQDESGMPNNRFLAERTGGTYSTLKVQPAELEDSGVYFCASSLGSSHSYNEQFFGPGTRLTVL.

The chain combines TRBV18 with TRBJ2-4, with D unresolved. V shed 2 bases and J shed 1 base, with 6 bases lying between them. Germline lookup yields CDR1 KGHSH and CDR2 LQKENI. This CDR3 comprises 14 residues. CDR3 sequence reads: CASSPAGAKNIQYF. CDR3 bases: TGTGCCAGCTCACCAGCAGGTGCCAAAAACATTCAGTACTTC.

This clonotype showed up just once. This chain joins TRBV4-2 and TRBJ1-5; D might be TRBD1 (5 bases). This CDR3 has 18 amino acids. Per germline, CDR1 LGHNA and CDR2 YNFKEQ. The V end lost 1 base, the J end lost 2 bases, and 18 bases lay between the germline ends. The CDR3 here is CASSQVTGGPLGNQPQHF. As DNA, the CDR3 is TGTGCCAGCAGCCAAGTCACAGGAGGCCCTCTTGGCAATCAGCCCCAGCATTTT.

The J gene is TRBJ2-1, the V gene TRBV6-2 or TRBV6-3, with D perhaps TRBD1 or TRBD2 (5 bases each). There are 15 residues in the CDR3. Trimming removed 6 bases from V and 2 bases from J, with 14 bases in between. CDR1 and CDR2 from the germline V gene are MNHEY and SVGEGT. CDR3 in DNA: TGTGCCAGCAGCCGACCCGGGACCACCTACAATGAGCAGTTCTTC. Its protein is CASSRPGTTYNEQFF.

The chain uses TRBV10-3 and TRBJ2-7, with no clear D. The V gene lost 0 bases and the J gene lost 5 bases, with 2 bases spanning the gap. Germline lookup yields CDR1 ENHRY and CDR2 SYGVKD. The CDR3 is 11 residues long. CDR3 DNA sequence: TGTGCCATCAGTGAGTCCAACGAGCAGTACTTC. Its translation is CAISESNEQYF.

The V gene is TRBV5-6, the J gene TRBJ2-1, with TRBD2 matching over 7 bases. After removal of 4 bases from V and 15 bases from J, the junction contained 7 bases not matched to a gene. Germline values: CDR1 SGHDT, CDR2 YYEEEE. CDR3 length: 11 amino acids. Here the CDR3 reads CASSRTSFGFF. The CDR3 DNA follows: TGTGCCAGCAGCAGGACTAGTTTTGGGTTCTTC.

The chain employs TRBV20-1 and TRBJ2-5; D unresolved. Germline CDR1 reads DFQATT; CDR2 reads SNEGSKA (reference sequence). V was pared by 0 bases and J by 4 bases, with 6 bases between. The CDR3 is 12 amino acids. Here the CDR3 reads CSARDMGETQYF. In DNA form, the CDR3 reads TGCAGTGCTAGAGATATGGGAGAGACCCAGTACTTC.

The gene calls are TRBV5-6 and TRBJ2-5; tentatively, D is TRBD2 (6 bases). The ends were cut back, 4 bases at V and 5 bases at J, with 18 bases in the middle. Germline loops: CDR1 SGHDT, CDR2 YYEEEE. The CDR3 loop spans 15 amino acids. The DNA for the CDR3 is TGTGCCAGCAGCCCAGGCGGGACGGTGGGGGAGACCCAGTACTTC. This translates into CASSPGGTVGETQYF.